A selection of T cell receptor beta chains follows, all from one sample in a study of vaccination and CD4 T cells after COVID-19. TCRdb reanalysed the PCR reads using MiXCR and keeps one entry per CDR3 protein. The sample has around 26,000 distinct CDR3 sequences, 40% to 50% seen once. The antigens of these receptors remain unknown. Material for sequencing was CD4+ T cells from blood, cultured in vitro. Source of these receptors: a human donor who had recovered from COVID-19. Each CDR3 is given with its conserved first and last residue. A D gene is named only where the DNA matches it firmly. Rows give clone size only sometimes, using once, few, many, or a class for an expanded clone.

length	D	V	size	J	CDR3	DNA
14	-	TRBV29-1	-	TRBJ2-1	CSVETRREGNEQFF	TGCAGCGTTGAAACAAGGCGGGAAGGGAATGAGCAGTTCTTC
16	-	TRBV25-1	few	TRBJ1-6	CASSDGRSSYNSPLHF	TGTGCCAGCAGTGATGGCAGGAGCTCCTATAATTCACCCCTCCACTTT
15	TRBD1	TRBV11-1	few	TRBJ1-2	CASSTAGTGFDGYTF	TGTGCCAGCAGCACGGCCGGGACAGGGTTTGATGGCTACACCTTC
17	-	TRBV19	few	TRBJ2-3	CASSLDDAPVVADTQYF	TGTGCCAGTAGCCTTGATGATGCGCCGGTGGTCGCAGATACGCAGTATTTT
13	-	TRBV29-1	few	TRBJ1-5	CSVARGSNQPQHF	TGCAGCGTTGCAAGGGGGAGCAATCAGCCCCAGCATTTT
15	TRBD1	TRBV20-1	medium-sized	TRBJ1-5	CSAYGDRALVQPQHF	TGCAGTGCGTATGGGGACAGGGCCCTCGTTCAGCCCCAGCATTTT
17	TRBD1	TRBV6-2/TRBV6-3	-	TRBJ1-1	CASSYPWGTGSNTEAFF	TGTGCCAGCAGTTACCCATGGGGGACAGGGTCGAACACTGAAGCTTTCTTT
15	TRBD2	TRBV10-1	few	TRBJ2-5	CASSQTSGGIETQYF	TGCGCCAGCAGCCAGACTAGCGGGGGTATAGAGACCCAGTACTTC
14	-	TRBV27	-	TRBJ1-4	CASSTQGILTKLFF	TGTGCCAGCAGTACCCAGGGCATCCTGACGAAACTGTTTTTT
15	TRBD1	TRBV28	-	TRBJ2-7	CASNPSRQGNYEQYF	TGTGCCAGCAACCCATCCAGACAGGGAAACTACGAGCAGTACTTC
15	TRBD1	TRBV15	few	TRBJ2-2	CATSGGQGRTGELFF	TGTGCCACCAGCGGAGGACAGGGGCGGACCGGGGAGCTGTTTTTT